Each of the 27 T cell receptor beta chains below was sequenced from the same sample in a study of T-cell memory formation after mild COVID-19. TCRdb reanalysed the 5' RACE reads using MiXCR and keeps one entry per CDR3 protein. The profile shows approximately 250,000 distinct CDR3 sequences, approximately 15% of them singletons. Sequences were obtained from PBMCs or a T cell subset sorted from them (not recorded which). The receptor set was obtained from an adult woman who had mild COVID-19 (a few samples of this study predate the infection). Cell type and time point are not known.

The rearrangement links TRBV5-1 to TRBJ1-6, with 9 bases fitting TRBD1. The V gene's germline CDR1 is SGHRS and CDR2 YFSETQ. This CDR3 contains 15 residues. Germline trimming cut 0 bases from V and 7 bases from J; bases unmatched to any gene: 2. The DNA of the CDR3 is TGCGCCAGCAGCTTGGGGACAGGGGCCAATTCACCCCTCCACTTT. Protein product: CASSLGTGANSPLHF.

The chain employs TRBV5-1 and TRBJ2-7, with 9 bases that match TRBD1. V lost 4 bases, J lost 4 bases, and 9 bases stayed unmatched. This CDR3 comprises 15 residues. Germline V gene data show CDR1 as SGHRS and CDR2 as YFSETQ. The CDR3 coding sequence is TGCGCCAGCAGCCAAGGGACAGGGTCCGGATACGAGCAGTACTTC. It is translated as CASSQGTGSGYEQYF.

The chain is built from TRBV20-1 and TRBJ2-1; TRBD2 aligns across 13 bases. V gave up 0 bases and J gave up 8 bases; unmatched junction bases: 4. The CDR3 contains 15 residues. CDR1 is DFQATT, CDR2 SNEGSKA, per germline (reference sequence). Here the CDR3 reads CSAREGTSGVDEQFF. CDR3 nucleotide sequence: TGCAGTGCTAGAGAAGGGACTAGCGGGGTGGATGAGCAGTTCTTC.

This clonotype was detected a few times. The chain employs TRBV3-1 and TRBJ1-1, with 7 bases aligning to TRBD1. CDR3 size: 15 residues. Trimming removed 0 bases from V and 5 bases from J; junction bases left unmatched: 6. Per the germline V gene, CDR1 is LGHDT and CDR2 is YNNKEL (reference sequence). The CDR3 is CASSQEKYRGTEAFF. CDR3 DNA sequence: TGTGCCAGCAGCCAAGAAAAGTACAGGGGTACTGAAGCTTTCTTT.

The J gene is TRBJ2-7, the V gene TRBV6-6; no definite D call. CDR3 length: 12 residues. Germline CDR1 reads MNHNY; CDR2 reads SVGAGI (reference sequence). The V and J ends lost 8 bases and 0 bases respectively, with 8 bases between them. The CDR3 is CASGRGSYEQYF. The CDR3 nucleotides are TGTGCCAGCGGCCGTGGCTCCTACGAGCAGTACTTC.

CDR3 DNA: TGCAGTGCCGCCCCCGCTAGCGGGTACACAGATACGCAGTATTTT. Its protein is CSAAPASGYTDTQYF. The genes are TRBV20-1 and TRBJ2-3; the match to TRBD2 covers 8 bases. V shed 6 bases, J shed 2 bases, and the junction held 10 bases outside the gene matches. Germline V gene sequence: CDR1 DFQATT, CDR2 SNEGSKA (reference sequence). The CDR3 is 15 residues long.

The gene calls are TRBV30 and TRBJ1-1; TRBD1 aligns across 9 bases. The CDR3 extends over 11 amino acids. V gave up 8 bases and J gave up 10 bases; unmatched junction bases: 8. CDR1 and CDR2 from the germline V gene are GTSNPN and SVGIG (reference sequence). CDR3 protein: CALGTGKGAFF. The CDR3, as DNA: TGTGCCCTCGGGACAGGGAAAGGAGCTTTCTTT. Combining the CDR3 with reference TRBV30 and TRBJ1-1 gives the whole variable domain SQTIHQWPATLVQPVGSPLSLECTVEGTSNPNLYWYRQAAGRGLQLLFYSVGIGQISSEVPQNLSASRPQDRQFILSSKKLLLSDSGFYLCALGTGKGAFFGQGTRLTVV.

There are many counts of this clonotype. V gene TRBV7-2 combines with J gene TRBJ2-1; 12 bases map to TRBD2. This CDR3 has 13 amino acids. The V segment lost 5 bases and the J segment 12 bases; nucleotides outside the gene matches: 5. From germline, CDR1 is SGHTA and CDR2 FQGNSA. CDR3 in DNA: TGTGCCAGCAGCCCCACTAGCGGGAGGCCGCAGTTCTTC. It is translated as CASSPTSGRPQFF.

The rearrangement joins TRBV7-6 to TRBJ2-1; D is possibly TRBD1 or TRBD2 (5 bases each). Germline values: CDR1 SGHVS, CDR2 FNYEAQ. V lost 3 bases to trimming and J lost 7 bases, with 13 bases between them. The CDR3 extends over 14 amino acids. CDR3 region: CASSFTRDGNEQFF. CDR3 nucleotides: TGTGCCAGCAGCTTTACCCGGGACGGGAATGAGCAGTTCTTC.

This clonotype was seen a handful of times. V and J are TRBV18 and TRBJ2-3; D is unresolved. Germline lookup yields CDR1 KGHSH and CDR2 LQKENI. Trimming shortened V by 3 bases and J by 3 bases, and 7 bases separated the two germline ends. CDR3 length: 13 amino acids. CDR3 DNA: TGTGCCAGCTCACCTGAGAGGACAGATACGCAGTATTTT. It is translated as CASSPERTDTQYF.

This clonotype is labeled medium-sized (0.01 to 0.1%). The chain is built from TRBV27 and TRBJ2-5, with a possible D match to TRBD1 (6 bases). This CDR3 is built from 14 residues. Germline CDR1 MNHEY, CDR2 SMNVEV (reference sequence). The V end was cut by 5 bases, the J end by 5 bases, with 15 bases between. The CDR3 protein is CASSVYTRGETQYF. In nucleotides, the CDR3 is TGTGCCAGCAGTGTCTACACTAGGGGGGAGACCCAGTACTTC.

The chain carries TRBV7-9 and TRBJ1-1, with D unclear. Trimming took off 5 bases at V and 7 bases at J, with 11 bases between the two ends. The germline V gene has CDR1 SEHNR and CDR2 FQNEAQ (reference sequence). This CDR3 has 12 amino acids. In nucleotides, the CDR3 is TGTGCCAGCAGCATTAGACGGGTTGAAGCTTTCTTT. Its protein is CASSIRRVEAFF.

This chain connects TRBV5-1 to TRBJ1-2, with D tentatively TRBD1 (6 bases). Germline lookup yields CDR1 SGHRS and CDR2 YFSETQ. Trimming stripped 0 bases from V and 4 bases from J, with 13 bases between. CDR3 size: 15 residues. The CDR3 DNA reads TGCGCCAGCAGCTTGGAGGGGGACAACTTCTATGGCTACACCTTC. This translates into CASSLEGDNFYGYTF.

This clonotype was counted at least ten times. V gene TRBV29-1 combines with J gene TRBJ2-7, with D maybe TRBD1 (6 bases). Deletions cut 4 bases from V and 9 bases from J, with 16 bases between. Germline lookup yields CDR1 SQVTM and CDR2 ANQGSEA. The CDR3 covers 12 residues. CDR3 sequence reads: CSVGGVSRGQYF. The CDR3 coding sequence is TGCAGCGTTGGAGGGGTCTCCAGGGGGCAGTACTTC.

Only a few counts were recorded for this clonotype. The chain carries TRBV7-8 and TRBJ1-5; D ambiguous. V lost 1 base to trimming and J lost 3 bases, with 4 bases between them. Germline CDR1 and CDR2: SGHVS and FQNEAQ. This CDR3 is 13 amino acids long. The chain's CDR3 is CASSLDVNQPQHF. CDR3 in DNA: TGTGCCAGCAGCTTAGACGTCAATCAGCCCCAGCATTTT.

This clonotype has more than one count but fewer than ten. V is TRBV2 and J is TRBJ2-7, with a weak D call TRBD2 (7 bases). Germline loops: CDR1 SNHLY, CDR2 FYNNEI. Between the trimmed V and J ends, which lost 7 bases and 3 bases, there was a span of 13 bases. This CDR3 is 13 amino acids long. CDR3: CASTPRGGYEQYF. CDR3 DNA sequence: TGTGCCAGCACTCCGAGGGGGGGCTACGAGCAGTACTTC.

The V gene is TRBV7-9, the J gene TRBJ2-5; D not resolved. This CDR3 spans 15 amino acids. The germline V gene encodes CDR1 SEHNR and CDR2 FQNEAQ (reference sequence). Between the trimmed V and J ends, which lost 2 bases and 5 bases, there was a span of 15 bases. In nucleotides, the CDR3 is TGTGCCAGCAGCTTAAGAACGGCCGTCCGGGAGACCCAGTACTTC. Its translation: CASSLRTAVRETQYF.

This clonotype was detected a few times. This chain links TRBV6-5 with TRBJ2-2; no clear D. The V end lost 0 bases, the J end lost 3 bases, and 8 bases lay between the germline ends. The CDR3 runs to 15 residues. Germline-derived CDR1 and CDR2 are MNHEY and SVGAGI. In nucleotides, the CDR3 is TGTGCCAGCAGTTACTCTCACGGGTACACCGGGGAGCTGTTTTTT. It translates to CASSYSHGYTGELFF.

This clonotype turned up a few times. The chain recombines TRBV5-1 with TRBJ2-7, with 10 bases fitting TRBD1. V was pared by 0 bases and J by 4 bases, with 4 bases of the junction left unmatched. Germline V gene data show CDR1 as SGHRS and CDR2 as YFSETQ. The CDR3 runs to 15 residues. The CDR3 DNA follows: TGCGCCAGCAGCTTGGTAGGACAGGGGGAGTACGAGCAGTACTTC. This sequence encodes CASSLVGQGEYEQYF.

Many counts were recorded for this clonotype. The V and J genes are TRBV6-1 and TRBJ2-1; 8 bases fit TRBD2. This CDR3 has 14 residues. From germline, CDR1 is MNHNS and CDR2 SASEGT. V lost 7 bases, J lost 7 bases, and 9 bases stayed unmatched. The CDR3 bases are TGTGCCAGCAAAGATACTAGCGGACAGAATGAGCAGTTCTTC. It encodes CASKDTSGQNEQFF.

The chain has TRBV5-5 and TRBJ2-5, with D unclear. The germline V and J ends were trimmed by 0 bases and 5 bases, with 11 bases remaining between them. The germline V gene has CDR1 SGHKS and CDR2 YYEKEE (reference sequence). The CDR3 sequence is 14 residues long. CDR3 in amino acids: CASSLGSIRETQYF. The CDR3 DNA is TGTGCCAGCAGCTTGGGGTCGATTCGGGAGACCCAGTACTTC.

This chain connects TRBV2 to TRBJ2-1; D may be TRBD2 (5 bases). V dropped 5 bases and J dropped 7 bases, with 12 bases sitting between them. CDR3 length equals 13 residues. Germline loops: CDR1 SNHLY, CDR2 FYNNEI. The CDR3: CASSSRELNEQFF. The CDR3 DNA reads TGTGCCAGCAGTTCTAGGGAGCTAAATGAGCAGTTCTTC.

To note about this clonotype: A read error may account for a junction end that differs from germline. The V gene is TRBV4-1, the J gene TRBJ2-1; 9 bases map to TRBD2. The CDR3 length is 16 residues. Germline CDR1 reads MGHRA; CDR2 reads YSYEKL. For the CDR3, the DNA is TGCGCCAGCAGACAAGCTAGCGGGAACCCCTACAATGAGCAGTTCTTC. As protein: CASRQASGNPYNEQFF.

The J gene is TRBJ1-1, the V gene TRBV6-2 or TRBV6-3, with 7 bases identical to TRBD1. V shed 6 bases and J 0 bases; nucleotides not matched to a gene: 16. The V gene's germline CDR1 is MNHEY and CDR2 SVGEGT. This CDR3 spans 18 amino acids. CDR3 nucleotide sequence: TGTGCCAGCAGCGACTCGTCGGGACAGCTGTTTATGAACACTGAAGCTTTCTTT. Amino acids: CASSDSSGQLFMNTEAFF.

This clonotype was seen repeatedly, ten times or more. This chain joins TRBV5-1 and TRBJ2-5, with TRBD2 matching over 7 bases. Germline-derived CDR1 and CDR2 are SGHRS and YFSETQ. The V segment lost 2 bases and the J segment 0 bases; nucleotides outside the gene matches: 7. The CDR3 is made up of 16 amino acids. CDR3 coding DNA: TGCGCCAGCAGCTTTATGCCCCTAGCGGACCAAGAGACCCAGTACTTC. Its protein is CASSFMPLADQETQYF. The complete variable domain, with remaining parts taken from reference TRBV5-1 and TRBJ2-5, reads KAGVTQTPRYLIKTRGQQVTLSCSPISGHRSVSWYQQTPGQGLQFLFEYFSETQRNKGNFPGRFSGRQFSNSRSEMNVSTLELGDSALYLCASSFMPLADQETQYFGPGTRLLVL.

This clonotype was picked up a small number of times. The chain joins TRBV4-1 to TRBJ1-6; 10 bases are a match to TRBD1. Trimming removed 4 bases from V and 10 bases from J; junction bases left unmatched: 7. This CDR3 is built from 15 residues. In germline, CDR1 is MGHRA, CDR2 YSYEKL. The CDR3 protein is CASSRQDRGESPLHF. In DNA, the CDR3 is TGCGCCAGCAGCCGCCAGGACAGGGGGGAATCACCCCTCCACTTT.

The chain couples TRBV2 to TRBJ2-2; TRBD2 matches at 8 bases. V shed 5 bases, J shed 6 bases, and the junction held 8 bases outside the gene matches. This CDR3 is built from 15 residues. Germline loops: CDR1 SNHLY, CDR2 FYNNEI. The CDR3, as DNA: TGTGCCAGCAGTTCTTGGACTAGCAGGGCCGGGGAGCTGTTTTTT. It specifies CASSSWTSRAGELFF. The variable domain in full, completed from reference TRBV2 and TRBJ2-2, reads EPEVTQTPSHQVTQMGQEVILRCVPISNHLYFYWYRQILGQKVEFLVSFYNNEISEKSEIFDDQFSVERPDGSNFTLKIRSTKLEDSAMYFCASSSWTSRAGELFFGEGSRLTVL.